This T cell receptor beta chain was sequenced during a study of blood T cell repertoires in COVID-19. About the research overall: Sites in the United States, Italy and Spain provided acute and convalescent COVID-19 samples. T cells, B-cell-depleted T cells, or PBMCs supplied cDNA or gDNA.

The J segment lost 3 bases and the V segment lost 0 bases, leaving 12 bases of the junction unmatched. This CDR3 contains 19 residues. Germline V lookup: CDR1 LGHDT, CDR2 YNNKEL (reference sequence). This table comes from immunoSEQ multiplex PCR, and its TCRdb copy is limited to in-frame clones, with some not included. The table shows roughly 240,000 clones, with approximately 83% occurring only once. V is TRBV3-1 (or the pseudogene TRBV3-2) and J is TRBJ2-3; the match to TRBD2 covers 10 bases. The receptor comes from a woman in her thirties who had recovered from COVID-19. Sequencing was performed on peripheral blood. The CDR3 loop reads CASSQEGIAGGPTTDTQYF. CDR3 coding DNA: TGTGCCAGCAGCCAAGAAGGAATAGCGGGGGGCCCGACGACAGATACGCAGTATTTT.